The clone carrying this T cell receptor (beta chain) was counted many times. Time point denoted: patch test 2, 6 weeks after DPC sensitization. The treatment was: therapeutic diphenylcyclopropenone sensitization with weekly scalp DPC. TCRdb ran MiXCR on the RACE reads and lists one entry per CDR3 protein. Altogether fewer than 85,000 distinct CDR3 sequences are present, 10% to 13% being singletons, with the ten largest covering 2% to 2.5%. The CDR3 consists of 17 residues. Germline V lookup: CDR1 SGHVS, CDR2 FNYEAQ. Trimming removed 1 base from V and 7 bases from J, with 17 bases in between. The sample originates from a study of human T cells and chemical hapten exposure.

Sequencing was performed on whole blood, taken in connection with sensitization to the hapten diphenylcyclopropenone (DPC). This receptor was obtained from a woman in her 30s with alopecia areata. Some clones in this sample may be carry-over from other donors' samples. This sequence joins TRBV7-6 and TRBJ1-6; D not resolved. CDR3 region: CASSLDPLVGGNSPLHF. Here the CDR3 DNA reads TGTGCCAGCAGCTTAGACCCGTTAGTCGGTGGGAATTCACCCCTCCACTTT.